This entry concerns a single TCR beta chain. This specimen belongs to a study of blood T cell repertoires in COVID-19. The CDR3 is 15 residues long. Germline lookup yields CDR1 ENHRY and CDR2 SYGVKD. J was trimmed by 6 bases and V by 4 bases; bases with no gene match: 7. Method: immunoSEQ multiplex PCR; TCRdb's copy keeps in-frame clones and lacks some. This repertoire shows 300,000 to 400,000 clones, 85% to 95% found once; its top ten account for about 4%. V is TRBV10-3 and J is TRBJ1-5; 9 bases agree with TRBD1. Sample: PBMCs or T cells enriched from blood (not recorded which). The receptor was derived from a young woman who had been exposed to COVID-19. CDR3 protein: CAISVGTGTSQPQHF. In DNA, the CDR3 is TGTGCCATCAGTGTTGGGACAGGGACGAGTCAGCCCCAGCATTTT.